A selection of T cell receptor beta chains follows, all from one sample in a study of blood T cell repertoires in COVID-19. Generated by immunoSEQ multiplex PCR, the TCRdb table keeps only in-frame clones and is missing some. The profile shows about 110,000 clones, 88% of them singletons. The sample comprised peripheral blood. The receptors were gathered from a human donor in a cohort sampled during active COVID-19. Each CDR3 is given with its conserved first and last residue. D genes are given only for firm matches. Clone size, where shown, is once, few, many, or a class for clones that have expanded.

TRBD2	TRBV27	TRBJ2-5	-	TGTGCCAGCTGGCATGGGGTAGCGGGAGGAGGAGAGACCCAGTACTTC	CASWHGVAGGGETQYF
TRBD2	TRBV30	TRBJ2-3	-	TGTGCCTGGGAGCGGGAGGGGACGTTCGGCACAGATACGCAGTATTTT	CAWEREGTFGTDTQYF
-	TRBV2	TRBJ1-1	-	TGTGCCAGCAGGACGACAGGTTACACTGAAGCTTTCTTT	CASRTTGYTEAFF
-	TRBV18	TRBJ1-1	once	TGTGCCAGCTCAGAGGGACAGAACACTGAAGCTTTCTTT	CASSEGQNTEAFF
TRBD2	TRBV19	TRBJ2-7	-	TGTGCCAGTGGCGACGGGGGGTTCATCACCTACGAGCAGTACTTC	CASGDGGFITYEQYF
-	TRBV7-9	TRBJ2-2	-	TGTGCCAGCAGCTTAGCGCTAGGGGCGTGGACCGGGGAGCTGTTTTTT	CASSLALGAWTGELFF
-	TRBV7-9	TRBJ2-5	-	TGTGCCAGCAGTTCAACGGGGGTAGAGACCCAGTACTTC	CASSSTGVETQYF
TRBD2	TRBV15	TRBJ2-2	-	TGTGCCACCAGCTCTCGACTAGCGGATACCATGAACACCGGGGAGCTGTTTTTT	CATSSRLADTMNTGELFF
-	TRBV6-5	TRBJ2-3	-	TGTGCCAGCAGTTACTCGGGTCTAGTAACAGATACGCAGTATTTT	CASSYSGLVTDTQYF
-	TRBV7-8	TRBJ1-4	-	TGTGCCAGCAGCTTAAGATCCAGGATTAATGAAAAACTGTTTTTT	CASSLRSRINEKLFF
-	TRBV4-1	TRBJ1-1	-	TGCGCCAGCAGCCAAGCCAGGGGCGGGGGAAACACTGAAGCTTTCTTT	CASSQARGGGNTEAFF
-	TRBV7-9	TRBJ2-5	-	TGTGCCAGCAGCTTAGGGACGGGGTTAGAGACCCAGTACTTC	CASSLGTGLETQYF
-	TRBV2	TRBJ2-1	-	TGTGCCAGCAGTGTACAGGGCCGAGACAATGAGCAGTTCTTC	CASSVQGRDNEQFF
-	TRBV6-6	TRBJ2-2	-	TGCGGGGTTGGAGCGACCGGGGAGCTGTTTTTT	CGVGATGELFF
TRBD1	TRBV7-2	TRBJ2-1	-	TGTGCCAGCAGCTTCGGGACAGGGGTCTACAATGAGCAGTTCTTC	CASSFGTGVYNEQFF
-	TRBV6-6	TRBJ2-5	-	TGTGCCAGCAGTTACTCGGGGCCACAAGAGACCCAGTACTTC	CASSYSGPQETQYF
-	TRBV5-4	TRBJ1-6	-	TGTGCCAGCAGCTTGGGACGGGTGAGAGATTCACCCCTCCACTTT	CASSLGRVRDSPLHF
-	TRBV6-6	TRBJ1-3	-	TGTGCCAGCAGTCCCTCAGGGCCCAGCTCTGGAAACACCATATATTTT	CASSPSGPSSGNTIYF
TRBD2	TRBV7-8	TRBJ2-1	-	TGTGCCAGCAGCTTGGGGACTAGCGACCACAATGAGCAGTTCTTC	CASSLGTSDHNEQFF
TRBD1	TRBV9	TRBJ1-4	-	TGTGCCAGCAGCGTGGGACAGAAAACTAATGAAAAACTGTTTTTT	CASSVGQKTNEKLFF
TRBD2	TRBV27	TRBJ2-1	once	TGTGCCAGCACCCCTAGCGGGAGGGCCTTTGAGCAGTTCTTC	CASTPSGRAFEQFF
TRBD1	TRBV4-1	TRBJ2-7	-	TGCGCCAGCAGCCAAGAGGACAGGGTAGCCTACGAGCAGTACTTC	CASSQEDRVAYEQYF